This T cell receptor beta chain was documented in a study of T-cell memory formation after mild COVID-19. This clonotype was counted ten times or more. cDNA libraries for TCR alpha and TCR beta, carrying sample barcodes and UMIs, came from 5'RACE with constant-segment primers. TCRdb called the 5' RACE reads again in MiXCR, with one record for every CDR3 protein. The sample carries approximately 240,000 distinct CDR3 sequences, over 15% recorded once. The CDR3 sequence is 15 residues long. In germline, CDR1 is SGHTA, CDR2 FQGNSA. The V end lost 2 bases, the J end lost 14 bases, and 19 bases lay between the germline ends.

Material: PBMCs or a T cell subset sorted from them (not recorded which). This sequence originates from a man between 18 and 29 years old who had mild COVID-19 (a few samples of this study predate the infection). Cell type and time point are not known. The chain has TRBV7-2 and TRBJ1-6; TRBD1 might be the D (5 bases). The CDR3 DNA reads as TGTGCCAGCAGCTTAACCCCCGAGGCCGGAGGGGCCCTCCACTTT. Translated, it gives CASSLTPEAGGALHF.